This record covers a single TCR beta chain. Its antigen is not known. This entry belongs to a study of T cell responses to AZD1222 COVID-19 vaccine. Whole-study findings and limits: Baseline seropositivity characterized only a handful of AZD1222 recipients.

With V trimmed by 4 bases and J by 0 bases, 2 bases remained unmatched. The CDR3 has 15 residues. From germline, CDR1 is SEHNR and CDR2 FQNEAQ (reference sequence). Using immunoSEQ multiplex PCR, the repertoire was profiled, and TCRdb retains in-frame clones only, with some absent. The sample lists roughly 140,000 clones, 90% occurring once. The origin of this receptor is an adult in good health. The chain links TRBV7-9 to TRBJ2-1, with TRBD1 matching 8 bases. The specimen comprised peripheral blood, sampled on day 0 of AZD1222 vaccination. The DNA of the CDR3 is TGTGCCAGCAGCTCAACAGGGGGCTCCTACAATGAGCAGTTCTTC. It specifies CASSSTGGSYNEQFF.